This T cell receptor beta chain was found in a study of T-cell memory formation after mild COVID-19. TCRdb recomputed calls from the 5' RACE reads with MiXCR, one row per CDR3 protein. The sample includes around 120,000 distinct CDR3 sequences, approximately 16% seen only once; the top ten take roughly 14%. The germline V and J ends were trimmed by 3 bases and 5 bases, with 13 bases remaining between them. The CDR3 has 15 amino acids. The clonotype was recovered from an adult woman who had mild COVID-19 (a few samples of this study predate the infection). Cell type and time point are not known. V is TRBV12-3 or TRBV12-4 and J is TRBJ1-4; tentative D call: TRBD1 (6 bases). Input material: PBMCs or a T cell subset sorted from them (not recorded which). CDR3 protein: CASSLESGANEKLFF. The CDR3 bases are TGTGCCAGCAGTTTGGAGTCAGGGGCAAATGAAAAACTGTTTTTT.